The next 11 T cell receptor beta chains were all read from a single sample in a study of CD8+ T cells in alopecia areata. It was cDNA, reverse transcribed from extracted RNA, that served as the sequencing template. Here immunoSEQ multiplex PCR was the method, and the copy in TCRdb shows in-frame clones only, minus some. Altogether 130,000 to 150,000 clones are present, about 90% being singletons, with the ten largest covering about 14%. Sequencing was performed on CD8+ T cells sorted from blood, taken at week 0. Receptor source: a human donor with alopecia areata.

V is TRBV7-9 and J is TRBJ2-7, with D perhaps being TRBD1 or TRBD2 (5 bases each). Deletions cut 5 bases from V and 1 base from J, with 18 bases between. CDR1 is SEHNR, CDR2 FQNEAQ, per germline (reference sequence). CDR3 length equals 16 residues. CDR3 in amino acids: CASSPPSGGLSYEQYF. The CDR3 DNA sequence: TGTGCCAGCAGCCCTCCTAGTGGGGGTTTGTCCTACGAGCAGTACTTC.

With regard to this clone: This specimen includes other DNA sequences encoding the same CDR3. The CDR3 DNA follows: TGTGCCAGCAGTTTATTGGCGGGAGCGTCCTACGAGCAGTACTTC. It codes for CASSLLAGASYEQYF. V is TRBV27 and J is TRBJ2-7; 7 bases agree with TRBD2. Germline CDR1 and CDR2: MNHEY and SMNVEV (reference sequence). V lost 1 base and J lost 1; bases outside the gene matches: 4. The CDR3 is 15 residues long.

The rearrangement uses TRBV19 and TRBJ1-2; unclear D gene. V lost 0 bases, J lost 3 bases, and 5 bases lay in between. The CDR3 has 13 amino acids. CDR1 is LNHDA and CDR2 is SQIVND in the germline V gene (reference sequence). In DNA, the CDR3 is TGTGCCAGTAGTATAGAGGTCGACTATGGCTACACCTTC. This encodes CASSIEVDYGYTF.

CDR3 sequence: CASSFQGQIQETQYF. The CDR3 DNA reads TGTGCCAGCAGCTTCCAGGGACAGATCCAAGAGACCCAGTACTTC. The chain employs TRBV7-8 and TRBJ2-5; the match to TRBD1 covers 7 bases. V shed 3 bases, J shed 1 base, and the junction held 5 bases outside the gene matches. The CDR3 loop spans 15 amino acids. The germline V gene has CDR1 SGHVS and CDR2 FQNEAQ.

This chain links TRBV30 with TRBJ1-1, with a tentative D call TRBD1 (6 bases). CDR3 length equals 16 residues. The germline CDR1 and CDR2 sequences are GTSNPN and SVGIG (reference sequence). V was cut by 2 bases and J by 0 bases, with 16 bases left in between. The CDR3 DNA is TGTGCCTGGAGTCCCAAGGACAGCGGCGTGAACACTGAAGCTTTCTTT. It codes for CAWSPKDSGVNTEAFF.

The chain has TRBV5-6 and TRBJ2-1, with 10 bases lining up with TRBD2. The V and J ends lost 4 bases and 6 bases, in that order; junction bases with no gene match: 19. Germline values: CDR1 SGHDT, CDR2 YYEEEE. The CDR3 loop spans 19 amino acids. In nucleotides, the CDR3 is TGTGCCAGCAGCGGACCCGACGCTAGCGGGAGTACATGGTTCAATGAGCAGTTCTTC. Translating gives CASSGPDASGSTWFNEQFF.

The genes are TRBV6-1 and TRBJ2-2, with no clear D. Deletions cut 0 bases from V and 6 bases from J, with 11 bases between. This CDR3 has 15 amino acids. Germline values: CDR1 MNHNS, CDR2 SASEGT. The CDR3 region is CASSEAPGTAGELFF. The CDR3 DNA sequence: TGTGCCAGCAGTGAAGCCCCCGGAACCGCCGGGGAGCTGTTTTTT.

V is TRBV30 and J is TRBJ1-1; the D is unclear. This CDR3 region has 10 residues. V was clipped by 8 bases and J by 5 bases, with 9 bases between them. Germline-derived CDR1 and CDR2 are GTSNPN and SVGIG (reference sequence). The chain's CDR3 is CAAGGTEAFF. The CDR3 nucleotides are TGTGCCGCCGGAGGGACTGAAGCTTTCTTT.

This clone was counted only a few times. CDR3 amino acids: CASSERGGTDTQYF. The CDR3 bases are TGTGCCAGCAGTGAGCGGGGGGGCACAGATACGCAGTATTTT. The chain carries TRBV6-4 and TRBJ2-3, with 8 bases matching TRBD2. There are 14 residues in the CDR3. Germline trimming cut 3 bases from V and 1 base from J; bases unmatched to any gene: 0. CDR1 and CDR2 (germline): MRHNA, SNTAGT.

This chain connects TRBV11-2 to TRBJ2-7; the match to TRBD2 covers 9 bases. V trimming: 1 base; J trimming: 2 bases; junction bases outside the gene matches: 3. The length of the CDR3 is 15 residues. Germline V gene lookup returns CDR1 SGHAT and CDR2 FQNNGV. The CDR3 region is CASSLVLAGPYEQYF. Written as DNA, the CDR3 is TGTGCCAGCAGCTTAGTCCTAGCGGGGCCCTACGAGCAGTACTTC. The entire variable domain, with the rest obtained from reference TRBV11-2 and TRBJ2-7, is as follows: EAGVAQSPRYKIIEKRQSVAFWCNPISGHATLYWYQQILGQGPKLLIQFQNNGVVDDSQLPKDRFSAERLKGVDSTLKIQPAKLEDSAVYLCASSLVLAGPYEQYFGPGTRLTVT.

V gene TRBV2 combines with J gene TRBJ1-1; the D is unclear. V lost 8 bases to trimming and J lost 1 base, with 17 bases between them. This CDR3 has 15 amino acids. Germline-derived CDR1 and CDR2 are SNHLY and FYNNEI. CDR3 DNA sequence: TGTGCCAGCCCCACCCCTATAGCAGGGAACACTGAAGCTTTCTTT. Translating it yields CASPTPIAGNTEAFF.